This TCR beta chain is drawn from a study of early T cells in non-severe SARS-CoV-2 infection. As for the study in general: Bulk RNA from unsorted whole blood was sequenced; chains were unpaired. General observations from the study: The VDJdb matching leaned toward anti-spike CD8 responses and overlooked private and CD4 specificities.

Individual cDNA molecules each received unique molecular identifiers attached to them. TCRdb redid the calling of the 5' RACE reads with MiXCR, one entry per CDR3 protein. The table lists approximately 98,000 distinct CDR3 sequences, roughly 12% of them singletons. V was pared by 8 bases and J by 5 bases, with 18 bases between. The V gene's germline CDR1 is SGHVS and CDR2 FNYEAQ. This CDR3 is built from 14 residues. This clonotype has at least ten counts. Its antigen is undetermined. The sequence was collected from an adult who was a healthcare worker with PCR-confirmed SARS-CoV-2 infection or an uninfected control (not recorded which). The chain uses TRBV7-6 and TRBJ1-1; no firm D call. Specimen: whole blood. CDR3 sequence: CASALGGIGTEAFF. The CDR3 DNA follows: TGTGCCAGCGCCCTGGGAGGGATCGGGACTGAAGCTTTCTTT. The full variable domain, in which reference TRBV7-6 and TRBJ1-1 provide the parts outside the CDR3, is GAGVSQSPRYKVTKRGQDVALRCDPISGHVSLYWYRQALGQGPEFLTYFNYEAQQDKSGLPNDRFSAERPEGSISTLTIQRTEQRDSAMYRCASALGGIGTEAFFGQGTRLTVV.